The present T cell receptor (beta chain) was sequenced within a study of blood T cell repertoires in COVID-19. About the study: Material from acute and convalescent COVID-19 was sourced from the United States, Italy and Spain. Sources were T cells, B-cell-depleted T cells, or PBMCs; the material itself was cDNA or gDNA.

How the authors handled the data: Amplification of reference gene primers provided the estimated nucleated cell counts. The method was immunoSEQ multiplex PCR; TCRdb's version includes in-frame clones alone and lacks a portion of them. The DNA gave D and trimming, while V, J and clone size come from that table. The sample lists 200,000 to 300,000 clones, 88% seen once, with about 0.65% in the top ten. Per the germline V gene, CDR1 is DFQATT and CDR2 is SNEGSKA (reference sequence). The CDR3 is 14 residues long. After removal of 3 bases from V and 3 bases from J, the junction contained 7 bases not matched to a gene.

This chain joins TRBV20-1 and TRBJ2-7; TRBD2 agrees at 8 bases. The TCR was taken from a human donor in a cohort sampled during active COVID-19. The specimen sequenced was peripheral blood. The CDR3 is CSASTLAGNYEQYF. The CDR3 DNA follows: TGCAGTGCTAGTACCCTAGCGGGCAACTACGAGCAGTACTTC.